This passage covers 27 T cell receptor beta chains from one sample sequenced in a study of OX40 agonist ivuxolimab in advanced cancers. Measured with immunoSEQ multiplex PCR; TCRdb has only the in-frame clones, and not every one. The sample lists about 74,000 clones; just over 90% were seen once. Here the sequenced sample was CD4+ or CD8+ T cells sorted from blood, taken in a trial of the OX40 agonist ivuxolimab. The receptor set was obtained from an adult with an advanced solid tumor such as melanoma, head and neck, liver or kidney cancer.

The CDR3 bases are TGTGCCAGCAGTCGACACGGGCCCCCGGACTACGAGCAGTACTTC. Translated, it gives CASSRHGPPDYEQYF. The V gene is TRBV6-5, the J gene TRBJ2-7; D unresolved. The V gene's germline CDR1 is MNHEY and CDR2 SVGAGI. The V gene lost 5 bases and the J gene lost 3 bases, with 17 bases spanning the gap. This CDR3 has 15 residues.

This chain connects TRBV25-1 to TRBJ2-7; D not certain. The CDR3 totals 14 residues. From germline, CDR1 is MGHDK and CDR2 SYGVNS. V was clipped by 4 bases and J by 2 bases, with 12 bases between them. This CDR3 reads CASSATSLTYEQYF. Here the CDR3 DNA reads TGTGCCAGCAGTGCTACAAGCCTGACCTACGAGCAGTACTTC.

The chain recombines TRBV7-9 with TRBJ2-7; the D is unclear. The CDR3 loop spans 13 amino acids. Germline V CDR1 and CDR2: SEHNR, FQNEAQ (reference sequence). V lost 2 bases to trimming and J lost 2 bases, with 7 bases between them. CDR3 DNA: TGTGCCAGCAGCTTATTGTTTGCCTACGAGCAGTACTTC. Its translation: CASSLLFAYEQYF.

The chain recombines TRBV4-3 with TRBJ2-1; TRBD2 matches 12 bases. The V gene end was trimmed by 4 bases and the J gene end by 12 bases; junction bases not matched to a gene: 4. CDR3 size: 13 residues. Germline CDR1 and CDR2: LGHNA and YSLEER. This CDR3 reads CASSPGLAGWQFF. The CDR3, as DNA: TGCGCCAGCAGCCCCGGACTAGCGGGATGGCAGTTCTTC.

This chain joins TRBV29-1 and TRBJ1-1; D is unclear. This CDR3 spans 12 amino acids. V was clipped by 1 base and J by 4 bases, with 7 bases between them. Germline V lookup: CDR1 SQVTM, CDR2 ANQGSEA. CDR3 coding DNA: TGCAGCGTTGAAGGCGGTCCCACTGAAGCTTTCTTT. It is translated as CSVEGGPTEAFF.

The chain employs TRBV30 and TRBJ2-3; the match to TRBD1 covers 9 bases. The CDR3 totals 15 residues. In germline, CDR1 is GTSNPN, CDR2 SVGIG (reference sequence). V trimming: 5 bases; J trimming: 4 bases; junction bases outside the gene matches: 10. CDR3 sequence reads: CAWHHGTGFADTQYF. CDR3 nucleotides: TGTGCCTGGCACCACGGGACAGGGTTCGCAGATACGCAGTATTTT.

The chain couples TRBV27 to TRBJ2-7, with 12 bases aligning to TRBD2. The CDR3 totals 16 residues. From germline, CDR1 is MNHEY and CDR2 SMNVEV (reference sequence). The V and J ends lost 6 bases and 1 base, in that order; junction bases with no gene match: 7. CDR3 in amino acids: CASSPRTSGVSYEQYF. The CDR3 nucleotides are TGTGCCAGCAGCCCCAGGACTAGCGGGGTTTCCTACGAGCAGTACTTC.

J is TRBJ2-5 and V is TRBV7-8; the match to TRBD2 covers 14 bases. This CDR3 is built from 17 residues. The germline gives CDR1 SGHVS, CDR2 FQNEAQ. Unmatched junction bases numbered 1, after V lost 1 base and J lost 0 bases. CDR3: CASSLGLAGGNQETQYF. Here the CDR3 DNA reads TGTGCCAGCAGCTTAGGACTAGCGGGAGGGAACCAAGAGACCCAGTACTTC.

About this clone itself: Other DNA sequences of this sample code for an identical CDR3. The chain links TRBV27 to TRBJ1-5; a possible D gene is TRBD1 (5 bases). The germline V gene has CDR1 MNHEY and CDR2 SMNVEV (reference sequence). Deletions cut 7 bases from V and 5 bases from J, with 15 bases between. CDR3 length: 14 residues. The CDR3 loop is CASTHRLGDQPQHF. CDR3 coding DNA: TGTGCCAGCACTCACAGGCTGGGGGATCAGCCCCAGCATTTT.

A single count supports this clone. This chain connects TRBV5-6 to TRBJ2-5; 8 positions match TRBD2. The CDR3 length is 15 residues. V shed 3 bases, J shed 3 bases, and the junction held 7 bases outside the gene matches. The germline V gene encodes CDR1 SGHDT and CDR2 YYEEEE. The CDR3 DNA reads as TGTGCCAGCAGCTATGCGACTAGCGTAGAAGAGACCCAGTACTTC. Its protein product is CASSYATSVEETQYF.

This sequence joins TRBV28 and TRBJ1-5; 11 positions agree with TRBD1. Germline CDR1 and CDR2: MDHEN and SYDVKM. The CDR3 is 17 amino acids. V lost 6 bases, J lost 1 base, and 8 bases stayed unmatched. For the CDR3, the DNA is TGTGCCAGCAGGCCGGGACAGGGGGTACAAAGCAATCAGCCCCAGCATTTT. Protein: CASRPGQGVQSNQPQHF.

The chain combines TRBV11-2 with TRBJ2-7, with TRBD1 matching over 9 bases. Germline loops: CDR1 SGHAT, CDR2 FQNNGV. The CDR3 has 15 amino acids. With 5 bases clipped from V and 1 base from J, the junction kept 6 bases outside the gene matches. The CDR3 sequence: CASSEQGAGSYEQYF. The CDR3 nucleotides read TGTGCCAGCAGCGAACAGGGGGCTGGGTCCTACGAGCAGTACTTC.

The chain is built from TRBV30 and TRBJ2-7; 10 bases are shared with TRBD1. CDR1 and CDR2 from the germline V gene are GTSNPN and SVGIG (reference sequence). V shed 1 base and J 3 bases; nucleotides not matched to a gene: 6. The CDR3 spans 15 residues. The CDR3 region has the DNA TGTGCCTGGAGTGAGGGGACAGGGGTACGCTACGAGCAGTACTTC. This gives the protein CAWSEGTGVRYEQYF.

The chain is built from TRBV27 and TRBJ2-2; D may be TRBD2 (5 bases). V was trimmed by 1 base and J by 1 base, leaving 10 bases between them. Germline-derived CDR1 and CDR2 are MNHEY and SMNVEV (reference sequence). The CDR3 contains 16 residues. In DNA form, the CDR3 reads TGTGCCAGCAGTTTATTTCCGCGGGTGAACACCGGGGAGCTGTTTTTT. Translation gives CASSLFPRVNTGELFF.

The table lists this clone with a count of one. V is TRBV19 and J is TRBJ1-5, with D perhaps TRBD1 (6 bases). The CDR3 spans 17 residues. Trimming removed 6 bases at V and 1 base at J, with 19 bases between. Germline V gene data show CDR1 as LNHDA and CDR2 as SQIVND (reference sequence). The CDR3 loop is CASRLLSGVLSNQPQHF. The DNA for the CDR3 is TGTGCCAGTAGACTACTATCAGGGGTTTTAAGCAATCAGCCCCAGCATTTT. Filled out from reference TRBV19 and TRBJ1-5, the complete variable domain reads DGGITQSPKYLFRKEGQNVTLSCEQNLNHDAMYWYRQDPGQGLRLIYYSQIVNDFQKGDIAEGYSVSREKKESFPLTVTSAQKNPTAFYLCASRLLSGVLSNQPQHFGDGTRLSIL.

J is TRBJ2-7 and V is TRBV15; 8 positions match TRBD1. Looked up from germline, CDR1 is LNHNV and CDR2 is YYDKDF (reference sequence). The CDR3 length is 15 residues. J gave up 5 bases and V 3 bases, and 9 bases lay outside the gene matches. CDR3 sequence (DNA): TGTGCCACCAGCAGGGGACGGACAGGGTTTGACGAGCAGTACTTC. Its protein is CATSRGRTGFDEQYF. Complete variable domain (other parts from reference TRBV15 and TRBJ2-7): DAMVIQNPRYQVTQFGKPVTLSCSQTLNHNVMYWYQQKSSQAPKLLFHYYDKDFNNEADTPDNFQSRRPNTSFCFLDIRSPGLGDTAMYLCATSRGRTGFDEQYFGPGTRLTVT.

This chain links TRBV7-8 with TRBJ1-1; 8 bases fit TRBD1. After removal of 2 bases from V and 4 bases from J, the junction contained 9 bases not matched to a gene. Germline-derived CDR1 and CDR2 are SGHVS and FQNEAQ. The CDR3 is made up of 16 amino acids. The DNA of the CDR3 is TGTGCCAGCAGCTTATCCCAGGGGGCGAAGGGCACTGAAGCTTTCTTT. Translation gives CASSLSQGAKGTEAFF.

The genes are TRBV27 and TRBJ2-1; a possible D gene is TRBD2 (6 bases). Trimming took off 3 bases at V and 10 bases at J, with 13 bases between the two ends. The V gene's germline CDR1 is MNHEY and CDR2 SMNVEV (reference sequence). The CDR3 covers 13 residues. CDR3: CASSFAGSGEQFF. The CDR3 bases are TGTGCCAGCAGTTTCGCAGGGAGCGGGGAGCAGTTCTTC.

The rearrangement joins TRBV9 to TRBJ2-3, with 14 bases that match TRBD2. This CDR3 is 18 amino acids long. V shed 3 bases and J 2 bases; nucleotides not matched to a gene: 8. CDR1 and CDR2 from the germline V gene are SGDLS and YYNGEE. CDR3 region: CASSAQTSGGAYTDTQYF. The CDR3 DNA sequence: TGTGCCAGCAGCGCCCAGACTAGCGGGGGGGCGTACACAGATACGCAGTATTTT.

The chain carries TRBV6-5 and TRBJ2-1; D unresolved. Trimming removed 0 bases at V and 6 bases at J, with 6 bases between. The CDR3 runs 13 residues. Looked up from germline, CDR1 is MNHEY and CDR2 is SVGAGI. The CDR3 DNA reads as TGTGCCAGCAGTTACTCGATCCGCAATGAGCAGTTCTTC. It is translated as CASSYSIRNEQFF.

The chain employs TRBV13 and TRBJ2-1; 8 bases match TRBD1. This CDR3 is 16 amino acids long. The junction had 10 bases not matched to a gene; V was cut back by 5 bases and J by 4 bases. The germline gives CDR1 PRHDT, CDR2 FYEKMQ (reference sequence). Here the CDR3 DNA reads TGTGCCAGCAGCCCCCGGACAGGGCCTTATTACAATGAGCAGTTCTTC. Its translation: CASSPRTGPYYNEQFF.

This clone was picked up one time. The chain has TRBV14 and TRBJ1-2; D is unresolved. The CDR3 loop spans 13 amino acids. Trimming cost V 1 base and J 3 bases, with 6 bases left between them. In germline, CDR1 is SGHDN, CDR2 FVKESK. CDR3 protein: CASSQVTDYGYTF. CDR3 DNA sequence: TGTGCCAGCAGCCAAGTTACTGACTATGGCTACACCTTC.

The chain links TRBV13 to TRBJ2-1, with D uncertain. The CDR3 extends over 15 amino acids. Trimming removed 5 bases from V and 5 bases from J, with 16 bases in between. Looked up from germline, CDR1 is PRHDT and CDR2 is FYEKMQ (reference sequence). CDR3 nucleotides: TGTGCCAGCAGCCCGCGAGGTGGGGAAGACAATGAGCAGTTCTTC. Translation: CASSPRGGEDNEQFF.

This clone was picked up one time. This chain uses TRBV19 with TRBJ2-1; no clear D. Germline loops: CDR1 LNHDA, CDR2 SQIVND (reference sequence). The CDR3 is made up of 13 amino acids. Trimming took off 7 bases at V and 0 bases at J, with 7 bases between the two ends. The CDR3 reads CASTKSSYNEQFF. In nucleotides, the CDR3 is TGTGCCAGTACAAAGAGCTCCTACAATGAGCAGTTCTTC.

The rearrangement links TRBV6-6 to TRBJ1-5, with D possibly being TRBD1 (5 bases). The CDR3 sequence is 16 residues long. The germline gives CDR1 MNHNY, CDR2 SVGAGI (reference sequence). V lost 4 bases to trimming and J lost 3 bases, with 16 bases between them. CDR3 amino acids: CASSLRGGIDNQPQHF. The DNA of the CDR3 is TGTGCCAGCAGTTTGCGCGGGGGAATTGACAATCAGCCCCAGCATTTT.

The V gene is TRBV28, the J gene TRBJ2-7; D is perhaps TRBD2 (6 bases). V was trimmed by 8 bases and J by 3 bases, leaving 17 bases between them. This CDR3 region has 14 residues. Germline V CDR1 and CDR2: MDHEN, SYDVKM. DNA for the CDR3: TGTGCCAGCCATGGCGGGGATGCTAACTACGAGCAGTACTTC. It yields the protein CASHGGDANYEQYF.

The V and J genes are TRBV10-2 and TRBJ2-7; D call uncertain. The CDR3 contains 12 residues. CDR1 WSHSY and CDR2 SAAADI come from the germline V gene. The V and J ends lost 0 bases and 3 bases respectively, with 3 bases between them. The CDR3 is CASSESGYEQYF. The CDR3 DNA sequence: TGCGCCAGCAGTGAGTCTGGCTACGAGCAGTACTTC.